This T cell receptor (beta chain) was captured in a study of shared clonotypes between healthy human individuals. Background on the study: Three men and a couple of women, aged 18 to 49, were donors. A donor's plate count was three for CD4 naive and three for CD4 memory; CD8 naive had two and CD8 memory one.

CD4+ cells underwent separation, giving CD45RA+ naive and CD45RA-negative memory subsets. CDR3 length equals 13 residues. Deletions cut 8 bases from V and 7 bases from J, with 17 bases between. Assay execution proceeded at the deep level. Clones were read by immunoSEQ multiplex PCR, and TCRdb kept only the in-frame ones, dropping some. The sample contains roughly 530,000 clones, 90% to 96% of which appear only once. The specimen sequenced was naive CD4+ T cells sorted from blood. Subset specified: CD45RA+ positively selected. This chain uses TRBV23-1 with TRBJ2-5; D not certain. TRBV23-1 has ORF status, its function being uncertain. The receptor was isolated from a woman aged 25 to 39 in good health. CDR3 sequence reads: CASHKAVPRTQYF. The CDR3 nucleotides are TGCGCCAGCCACAAGGCAGTCCCGCGGACCCAGTACTTC.